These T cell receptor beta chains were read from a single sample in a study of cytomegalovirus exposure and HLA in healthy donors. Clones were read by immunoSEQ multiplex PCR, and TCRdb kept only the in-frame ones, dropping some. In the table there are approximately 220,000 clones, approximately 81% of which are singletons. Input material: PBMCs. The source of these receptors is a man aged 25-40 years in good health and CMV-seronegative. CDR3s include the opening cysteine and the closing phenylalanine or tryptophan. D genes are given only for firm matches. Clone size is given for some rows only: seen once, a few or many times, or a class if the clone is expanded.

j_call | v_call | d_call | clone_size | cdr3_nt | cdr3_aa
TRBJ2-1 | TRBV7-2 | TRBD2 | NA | TGTGCCAGCAGCTCCTTCAACCCTAGCGGGGGGTTGAATGAGCAGTTCTTC | CASSSFNPSGGLNEQFF
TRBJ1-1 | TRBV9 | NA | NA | TGTGCCAGCAGGGGAGGGAGGGGGGGCGCAGGAACTGAAGCTTTCTTT | CASRGGRGGAGTEAFF
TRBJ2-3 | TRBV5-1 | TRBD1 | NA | TGCGCCAGCAGCTTAGGGGGCCCGTCCAGCGCAGATACGCAGTATTTT | CASSLGGPSSADTQYF
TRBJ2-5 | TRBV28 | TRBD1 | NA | TGTGCCAGCAGTTTAGAACAGGGGGTACGAGAGACCCAGTACTTC | CASSLEQGVRETQYF
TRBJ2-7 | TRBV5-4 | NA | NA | TGTGCCAGCAGCTCCGGGGTCGGCTACGAGCAGTACTTC | CASSSGVGYEQYF
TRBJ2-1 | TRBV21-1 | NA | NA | TGTGCCAGCACTCCTGGAGAGGACAGGGGGCCCCCCGGGACTCGGAATGAGCAGTTCTTC | CASTPGEDRGPPGTRNEQFF
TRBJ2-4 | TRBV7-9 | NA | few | TGTGCCAGCACCGACGACGGGAAAAACATTCAGTACTTC | CASTDDGKNIQYF
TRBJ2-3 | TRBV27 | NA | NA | TGTGCCAGCAAAGCCAGGGCCCCCACAGATACGCAGTATTTT | CASKARAPTDTQYF
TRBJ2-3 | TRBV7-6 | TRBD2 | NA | TGTGCCAGCAGGGCGGGACTAGCGGGGGTGGATACGCAGTATTTT | CASRAGLAGVDTQYF
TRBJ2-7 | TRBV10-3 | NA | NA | TGTGCCATCAGTGGCGAGATTTCCTACGAGCAGTACTTC | CAISGEISYEQYF
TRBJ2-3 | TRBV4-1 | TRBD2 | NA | TGCGCCAGCAGACTAGCGGGGAACACAGATACGCAGTATTTT | CASRLAGNTDTQYF
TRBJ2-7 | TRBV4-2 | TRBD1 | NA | TGTGCCAGCAGCCCGGGACAGGGTGGGTACGAGCAGTACTTC | CASSPGQGGYEQYF
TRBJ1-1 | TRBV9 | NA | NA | TGTGCCAGCAGCAGGGGTTTGGCACTTGAAGCTTTCTTT | CASSRGLALEAFF
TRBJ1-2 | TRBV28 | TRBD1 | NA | TGTGCCAGCCTGGGACAGCTTTATGGCTACACCTTC | CASLGQLYGYTF
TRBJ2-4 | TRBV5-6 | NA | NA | TGTGCCAGCAGCTTGTTGGGGCCCAAAAACATTCAGTACTTC | CASSLLGPKNIQYF
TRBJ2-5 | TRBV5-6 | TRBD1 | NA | TGTGCCAGCAGCCTCATCAGGGGGCGCGAGACCCAGTACTTC | CASSLIRGRETQYF
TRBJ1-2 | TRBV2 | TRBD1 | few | TGTGCCAGAAGACAGGGGAGCGTTGGCTACACCTTC | CARRQGSVGYTF
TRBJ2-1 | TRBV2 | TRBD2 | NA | TGTGCCAGCAGTGAACTTGCCGGGGGGGGCTCCTACAATGAGCAGTTCTTC | CASSELAGGGSYNEQFF
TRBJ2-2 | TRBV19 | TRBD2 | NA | TGTGCCAGTAGTATGAGGGCTAGCGGGGCGTCTAACACCGGGGAGCTGTTTTTT | CASSMRASGASNTGELFF
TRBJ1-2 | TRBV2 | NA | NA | TGTGCCAGCAGTGCAGGGGTGGACTATGGCTACACCTTC | CASSAGVDYGYTF
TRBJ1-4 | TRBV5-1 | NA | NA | TGCGCCAGCAGCGGAGGACCGACGAATGAAAAACTGTTTTTT | CASSGGPTNEKLFF
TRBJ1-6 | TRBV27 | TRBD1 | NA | TGTGCCAGCAATTCGCAGACAGGGGGAACTAGAAATTCACCCCTCCACTTT | CASNSQTGGTRNSPLHF
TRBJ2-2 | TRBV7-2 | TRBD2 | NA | TGTGCCAGCAGCCCACAATCTAGCGGGGTCTTCACCGGGGAGCTGTTTTTT | CASSPQSSGVFTGELFF
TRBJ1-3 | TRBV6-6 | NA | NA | TGTGCCAGCAGTTACGGCACGAACCTCTCTGGAAACACCATATATTTT | CASSYGTNLSGNTIYF
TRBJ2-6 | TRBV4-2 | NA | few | TGTGCCAGCAGCCAAGGTACCTCTGGGGCCAGCGTCCTGACTTTC | CASSQGTSGASVLTF
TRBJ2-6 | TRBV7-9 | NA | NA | TGTGCCAGCAGCCACAGGGTCTCTGGGGCCAACGTCCTGACTTTC | CASSHRVSGANVLTF